The subject of this entry is one T cell receptor (beta chain). This receptor's antigen is unknown. No clone much larger than this one lies a single base away; base qualities are absent. TCRbeta CDR3 regions were amplified from genomic DNA using the immunoSEQ Assay, a bias-controlled multiplex PCR. The paper's processing steps were these. The number of nucleated cells in each sample was estimated from the amplification of reference gene primers within the assay. To quantify the absolute abundance of each unique TCRbeta CDR3 rearrangement, sequence reads were collapsed and filtered. Productive Simpson clonality was computed per sample as the square root of Simpson's diversity index over productive rearrangements. The table was pulled from immuneACCESS by TCRdb, which kept in-frame rearrangements only. Such tables lose some clones; where checked, under half of the loss comes from unresolved V genes, and the rest has no known cause. The V and J calls and clone size come from that table; D and trimming were worked out from the DNA. For this sample there are over 450,000 clones; about 88% appear just once. In total, the top ten clones hold 7.5% to 9.5% of the sample.

The data are from a study of blood T cell repertoires in COVID-19 (dated by TCRdb to about 2020). Context from the whole study: Collaborator samples came from the United States, Italy and Spain and covered acute and convalescent phases of COVID-19. The dataset comprised deeply sampled blood TCRbeta repertoires from subjects exposed to, actively infected with, or recovered from COVID-19. Nearly every sample came with metadata listing a de-identified subject ID, COVID-19 status, age in years and sex. The samples were drawn from the first 160 participants of the ongoing ImmuneRACE study and from 950 to 1,500 subjects provided by 6 global collaborators. The material from the prospective study consisted of cDNA or gDNA derived from T cells, B-cell-depleted T cells, or PBMCs. The repertoires were made available in a free public database intended to serve as a resource for research on the immune response to SARS-CoV-2. HLA class I and class II types, where available, came from metadata supplied by the sample provider rather than from assay-based typing. Beyond this particular receptor, the publication reports: Clinical and demographic metadata were provided uncurated, with the amount varying by source and participant.

Unmatched junction bases come to 7, with V trimmed by 5 bases and J by 7 bases. The germline V gene gives CDR1 as SGHTA and CDR2 as FQGTGA. The CDR3 spans 16 residues, from the cysteine through the phenylalanine. Only the CDR3 DNA is retained, 48 bases long and in frame from the first base. At one collaborating source in Seattle, patients were enrolled during active infection and were followed longitudinally through the course of disease. Whole blood was collected in K2EDTA tubes by collaborating institutions according to the institutions' own protocols. For TCRbeta analysis, collaborator samples were shipped as frozen whole blood, as isolated PBMCs, or as DNA extracted from either sample type.

Sequencing was performed on peripheral blood. The rearrangement joined TRBV7-3 to TRBJ2-3; the junction holds 15 bases that match TRBD2. This receptor was taken from a woman aged 45 to 65 with COVID-19, enrolled during active disease. The CDR3 loop reads CASSGGLAGGQNTQYF. The DNA is as follows: TGTGCCAGCAGCGGTGGACTAGCGGGGGGGCAGAATACGCAGTATTTT.